The 25 T cell receptor beta chains listed next were all sequenced from one sample in a study of OX40 agonist ivuxolimab in advanced cancers. Measured with immunoSEQ multiplex PCR; TCRdb has only the in-frame clones, and not every one. This sample carries about 32,000 clones, around nine tenths of them seen once, and the ten largest clones take 30% to 35%. The sample here was CD4+ or CD8+ T cells sorted from blood, taken in a trial of the OX40 agonist ivuxolimab. The receptors were gathered from an adult with an advanced solid tumor such as melanoma, head and neck, liver or kidney cancer.

This clone has a handful of counts. The V gene is TRBV5-1, the J gene TRBJ2-1; TRBD2 aligns across 12 bases. V shed 4 bases and J 12 bases; nucleotides not matched to a gene: 11. From germline, CDR1 is SGHRS and CDR2 YFSETQ. The CDR3 is 15 residues long. The CDR3 sequence: CASSPLAGGPRGQFF. CDR3 in DNA: TGCGCCAGCAGCCCACTAGCGGGGGGACCACGAGGGCAGTTCTTC.

This chain links TRBV4-2 with TRBJ2-7; 7 bases align to TRBD1. The CDR3 extends over 14 amino acids. Germline CDR1 and CDR2: LGHNA and YNFKEQ. The V segment lost 1 base and the J segment 4 bases; nucleotides outside the gene matches: 4. CDR3 region: CASSQGQTGYEQYF. The DNA of the CDR3 is TGTGCCAGCAGCCAAGGGCAGACAGGGTACGAGCAGTACTTC.

The chain has TRBV28 and TRBJ1-1, with 10 bases that match TRBD1. J was trimmed by 6 bases and V by 5 bases; bases with no gene match: 15. Germline V gene data show CDR1 as MDHEN and CDR2 as SYDVKM. This CDR3 spans 17 amino acids. CDR3 nucleotide sequence: TGTGCCAGCAGTACAAAAAGACAGGGGGCGTATCGTTCTGAAGCTTTCTTT. This sequence encodes CASSTKRQGAYRSEAFF.

This clone was seen a single time. The CDR3 loop reads CASSTPGLAAPYEQYF. The CDR3 bases are TGTGCCAGCAGTACACCGGGACTAGCGGCCCCCTACGAGCAGTACTTC. This chain uses TRBV28 with TRBJ2-5; 11 nucleotides align to TRBD2. The J call could be wrong; TRBJ2-7 is a better fit for the DNA end. This CDR3 spans 16 amino acids. The germline V gene has CDR1 MDHEN and CDR2 SYDVKM.

This chain joins TRBV18 and TRBJ2-5; TRBD2 matches at 10 bases. Germline V gene lookup returns CDR1 KGHSH and CDR2 LQKENI. The CDR3 sequence is 18 residues long. With V trimmed by 4 bases and J by 3 bases, 14 bases remained unmatched. For the CDR3, the DNA is TGTGCCAGCTCACTCTCACCCGAGGGGCTAGCGGGAGAAGAGACCCAGTACTTC. Encoded protein: CASSLSPEGLAGEETQYF.

The table lists this clone with a count of one. The chain links TRBV10-3 to TRBJ2-2; TRBD2 might be the D (6 bases). Between the trimmed V and J ends, which lost 1 base and 4 bases, there was a span of 10 bases. CDR1 ENHRY and CDR2 SYGVKD come from the germline V gene. This CDR3 contains 15 residues. CDR3 bases: TGTGCCATCAGTGAGTTGGCGCGGGGCACCGGGGAGCTGTTTTTT. Amino acid sequence: CAISELARGTGELFF.

This chain uses TRBV27 with TRBJ1-2; tentative D call: TRBD1 (6 bases). Germline CDR1 reads MNHEY; CDR2 reads SMNVEV (reference sequence). This CDR3 region has 13 residues. The V and J ends lost 5 bases and 7 bases respectively, with 14 bases between them. DNA for the CDR3: TGTGCCAGCAGTCTCGGGGGGGCGCTTGGCTACACCTTC. This gives the protein CASSLGGALGYTF.

The gene calls are TRBV30 and TRBJ2-7, with 8 bases that match TRBD2. The germline gives CDR1 GTSNPN, CDR2 SVGIG (reference sequence). The CDR3 loop spans 11 amino acids. The J segment lost 6 bases and the V segment lost 8 bases, leaving 6 bases of the junction unmatched. The CDR3 is CALIREGEQYF. CDR3 in DNA: TGTGCCCTAATCCGGGAGGGCGAGCAGTACTTC.

V gene TRBV6-1 combines with J gene TRBJ2-5, with D possibly matching TRBD2 (6 bases). There are 15 residues in the CDR3. Germline assignment: CDR1 MNHNS and CDR2 SASEGT. V was clipped by 6 bases and J by 4 bases, with 18 bases between them. As DNA, the CDR3 is TGTGCCAGCAGCTACAGACTAGACGGGTCAGAGACCCAGTACTTC. Its translation is CASSYRLDGSETQYF.

This sequence joins TRBV21-1 and TRBJ2-3; TRBD1, as called in the table, went unchecked against the DNA. TRBV21-1 is a known pseudogene. The CDR3 covers 15 residues. In nucleotides, the CDR3 is TGTGCCAGCAGCAAAGAAGTTGCAGGGGTAGATACGCAGTATTTT. Its translation is CASSKEVAGVDTQYF.

The chain has TRBV19 and TRBJ2-1, with 7 positions matching TRBD2. The CDR3 has 16 residues. Trimming at V came to 4 bases and at J to 3 bases, leaving 9 bases not matched to a gene. Germline CDR1 reads LNHDA; CDR2 reads SQIVND (reference sequence). The CDR3 sequence is CASSNRWVAGYNEQFF. CDR3 bases: TGTGCCAGTAGTAATAGGTGGGTAGCGGGCTACAATGAGCAGTTCTTC.

The CDR3 region has the DNA TGCGCCAGCAGCCAAGATCGGGGCCTTAGCACAGATACGCAGTATTTT. It yields the protein CASSQDRGLSTDTQYF. V usage is TRBV4-1 and J usage is TRBJ2-3; D may match TRBD1 or TRBD2 (5 bases each). Germline CDR1 reads MGHRA; CDR2 reads YSYEKL. The V end was cut by 0 bases, the J end by 0 bases, with 10 bases between. This CDR3 spans 16 amino acids.

This sequence joins TRBV6-5 and TRBJ2-5; the match to TRBD1 covers 7 bases. The last part of the DNA fits TRBJ2-7 better; the J call may be wrong. The CDR3 length is 16 residues. The germline CDR1 and CDR2 sequences are MNHEY and SVGAGI. The CDR3 here is CASSYLKTGFSYEQYF. The CDR3 DNA sequence: TGTGCCAGCAGTTACTTAAAGACAGGGTTCTCCTACGAGCAGTACTTC.

This chain uses TRBV7-9 with TRBJ2-2; D possibly matches TRBD1 or TRBD2 (5 bases each). Between the trimmed V and J ends, which lost 4 bases and 6 bases, there was a span of 21 bases. CDR1 and CDR2 from the germline V gene are SEHNR and FQNEAQ (reference sequence). The CDR3 covers 17 residues. CDR3 coding DNA: TGTGCCAGCAGCTGGGGGATGGGAGAATTCTATCCCGGGGAGCTGTTTTTT. Protein: CASSWGMGEFYPGELFF. Full variable domain (rest looked up from reference TRBV7-9 and TRBJ2-2): DTGVSQNPRHKITKRGQNVTFRCDPISEHNRLYWYRQTLGQGPEFLTYFQNEAQLEKSRLLSDRFSAERPKGSFSTLEIQRTEQGDSAMYLCASSWGMGEFYPGELFFGEGSRLTVL.

The chain is built from TRBV11-3 and TRBJ2-1, with D perhaps TRBD1 or TRBD2 (5 bases each). Germline V gene lookup returns CDR1 SGHNT and CDR2 YENEEA. CDR3 length: 17 amino acids. Trimming removed 4 bases from V and 3 bases from J, with 19 bases in between. Here the CDR3 DNA reads TGTGCCAGCAGCTCCCGAGGTAGTGGGGGAAACTACAATGAGCAGTTCTTC. Translating gives CASSSRGSGGNYNEQFF. The complete variable domain, with remaining parts taken from reference TRBV11-3 and TRBJ2-1, reads EAGVVQSPRYKIIEKKQPVAFWCNPISGHNTLYWYLQNLGQGPELLIRYENEEAVDDSQLPKDRFSAERLKGVDSTLKIQPAELGDSAVYLCASSSRGSGGNYNEQFFGPGTRLTVL.

The V call is TRBV9, the J call TRBJ2-7, with D perhaps assigned TRBD1 or TRBD2 (6 bases each). V dropped 3 bases and J dropped 0 bases, with 13 bases sitting between them. This CDR3 is 15 amino acids long. Germline V gives CDR1 SGDLS, CDR2 YYNGEE. The CDR3 DNA reads TGTGCCAGCAGCGCGGGGGCAGGGAGCTCCTACGAGCAGTACTTC. Its protein is CASSAGAGSSYEQYF.

This chain uses TRBV27 with TRBJ1-2; the D gene is possibly TRBD1 (6 bases). Germline V CDR1 and CDR2: MNHEY, SMNVEV (reference sequence). The length of the CDR3 is 18 residues. Deletions cut 4 bases from V and 0 bases from J, with 21 bases between. The CDR3 region has the DNA TGTGCCAGCAGTTCACTCTCCACCCGGACAGTAACTAACTATGGCTACACCTTC. This sequence encodes CASSSLSTRTVTNYGYTF.

This CDR3 reads CASSLGTGTGELFF. CDR3 nucleotide sequence: TGTGCCAGCAGTTTGGGGACCGGCACCGGGGAGCTGTTTTTT. The gene calls are TRBV6-5 and TRBJ2-2; the D gene could be TRBD1 or TRBD2 (5 bases each). V was shortened by 4 bases and J by 4 bases, with 10 bases between the two germline ends. This CDR3 region has 14 residues. Germline loops: CDR1 MNHEY, CDR2 SVGAGI.

Only a few counts were recorded for this clone. This chain joins TRBV7-9 and TRBJ2-3; 8 bases fit TRBD1. Trimming took 0 bases from V and 1 from J; bases not matched to a gene: 3. CDR3 length: 16 residues. Germline values: CDR1 SEHNR, CDR2 FQNEAQ (reference sequence). The CDR3 protein is CASSLAPGQGTDTQYF. CDR3 nucleotide sequence: TGTGCCAGCAGCTTAGCTCCGGGACAGGGCACAGATACGCAGTATTTT.

The gene calls are TRBV19 and TRBJ2-7; 8 nucleotides match TRBD2. The CDR3 spans 15 residues. With V trimmed by 9 bases and J by 5 bases, 15 bases remained unmatched. Germline lookup yields CDR1 LNHDA and CDR2 SQIVND (reference sequence). The CDR3: CASRSGGDVWDEQYF. In DNA, the CDR3 is TGTGCCAGCCGCAGCGGGGGCGATGTCTGGGACGAGCAGTACTTC.

The chain links TRBV7-8 to TRBJ2-7, with D possibly TRBD1 on 6 matching bases. Germline CDR1 SGHVS, CDR2 FQNEAQ. The CDR3 is 16 amino acids. V lost 1 base and J 0 bases, leaving 13 bases between the germline ends. The CDR3 DNA sequence: TGTGCCAGCAGCTTAGTGGACAGCATGAGCTCCTACGAGCAGTACTTC. This gives the protein CASSLVDSMSSYEQYF.

The J gene is TRBJ1-6, the V gene TRBV2, with unresolved D. The germline V and J ends were trimmed by 8 bases and 3 bases, with 17 bases remaining between them. The CDR3 has 16 residues. Germline V gene data show CDR1 as SNHLY and CDR2 as FYNNEI. CDR3 residues: CASHTGTLSYNSPLHF. DNA for the CDR3: TGTGCCAGCCACACCGGAACCTTAAGCTATAATTCACCCCTCCACTTT.

On this clone: One junction end does not reproduce the germline sequence, and a read error may be involved. The chain recombines TRBV9 with TRBJ2-1; TRBD2 matches at 10 bases. Germline CDR1 is SGDLS and CDR2 is YYNGEE. This CDR3 is built from 11 residues. Here the CDR3 reads CASSAGTSVLF. In nucleotides, the CDR3 is TGTGCCAGCAGCGCCGGGACTAGCGTACTCTTC.

This chain links TRBV6-5 with TRBJ2-5; 7 positions agree with TRBD2. V gave up 6 bases and J gave up 5 bases; unmatched junction bases: 9. The CDR3 loop spans 14 amino acids. Germline CDR1 MNHEY, CDR2 SVGAGI. CDR3: CASSPPGGWETQYF. The CDR3 DNA reads as TGTGCCAGCAGCCCTCCCGGGGGGTGGGAGACCCAGTACTTC.

This chain joins TRBV7-2 and TRBJ2-7; TRBD1 or TRBD2 may be the D gene (5 bases each). The CDR3 is 13 residues long. CDR1 and CDR2 (germline): SGHTA, FQGNSA. V lost 5 bases to trimming and J lost 3 bases, with 11 bases between them. DNA of the CDR3: TGTGCCAGCAGCCTGGGACGGAGCTACGAGCAGTACTTC. Its translation: CASSLGRSYEQYF.